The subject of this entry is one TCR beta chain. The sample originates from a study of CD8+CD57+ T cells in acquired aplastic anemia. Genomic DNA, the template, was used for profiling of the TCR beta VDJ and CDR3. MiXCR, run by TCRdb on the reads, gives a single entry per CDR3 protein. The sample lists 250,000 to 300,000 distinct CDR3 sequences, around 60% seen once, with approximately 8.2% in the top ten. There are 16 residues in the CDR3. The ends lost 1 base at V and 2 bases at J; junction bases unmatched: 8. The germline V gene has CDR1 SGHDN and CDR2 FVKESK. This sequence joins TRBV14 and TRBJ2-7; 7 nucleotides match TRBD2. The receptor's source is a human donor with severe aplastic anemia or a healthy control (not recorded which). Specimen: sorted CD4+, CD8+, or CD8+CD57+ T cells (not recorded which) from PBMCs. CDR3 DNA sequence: TGTGCCAGCAGCCAAGGGGAGGGCCTTTATCCCTACGAGCAGTACTTC. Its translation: CASSQGEGLYPYEQYF.